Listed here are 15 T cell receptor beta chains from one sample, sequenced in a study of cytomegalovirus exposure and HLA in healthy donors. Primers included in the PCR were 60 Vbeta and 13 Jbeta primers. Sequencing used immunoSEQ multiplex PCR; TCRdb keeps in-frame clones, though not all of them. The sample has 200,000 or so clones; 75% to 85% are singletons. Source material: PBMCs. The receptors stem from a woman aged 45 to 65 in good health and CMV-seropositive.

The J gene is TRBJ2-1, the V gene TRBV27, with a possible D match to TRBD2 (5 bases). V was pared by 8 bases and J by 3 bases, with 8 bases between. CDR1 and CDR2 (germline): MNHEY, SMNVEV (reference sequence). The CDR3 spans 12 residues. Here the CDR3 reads CASGRSYNEQFF. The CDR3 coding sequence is TGTGCCAGCGGGAGAAGCTACAATGAGCAGTTCTTC.

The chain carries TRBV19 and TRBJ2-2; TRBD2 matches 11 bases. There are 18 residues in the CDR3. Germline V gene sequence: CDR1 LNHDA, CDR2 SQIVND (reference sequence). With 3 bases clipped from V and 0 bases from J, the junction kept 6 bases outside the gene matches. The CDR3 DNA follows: TGTGCCAGTAGTATGGGGGCTAGCGGGGGGCCGAACACCGGGGAGCTGTTTTTT. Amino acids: CASSMGASGGPNTGELFF. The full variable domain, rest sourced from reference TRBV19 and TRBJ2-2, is DGGITQSPKYLFRKEGQNVTLSCEQNLNHDAMYWYRQDPGQGLRLIYYSQIVNDFQKGDIAEGYSVSREKKESFPLTVTSAQKNPTAFYLCASSMGASGGPNTGELFFGEGSRLTVL.

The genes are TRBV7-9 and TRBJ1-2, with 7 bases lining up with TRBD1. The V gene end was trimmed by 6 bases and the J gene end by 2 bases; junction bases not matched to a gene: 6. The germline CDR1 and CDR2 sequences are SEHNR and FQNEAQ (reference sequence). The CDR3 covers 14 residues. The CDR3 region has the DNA TGTGCCAGCAGTCGGGACAGCCCCAACTATGGCTACACCTTC. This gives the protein CASSRDSPNYGYTF.

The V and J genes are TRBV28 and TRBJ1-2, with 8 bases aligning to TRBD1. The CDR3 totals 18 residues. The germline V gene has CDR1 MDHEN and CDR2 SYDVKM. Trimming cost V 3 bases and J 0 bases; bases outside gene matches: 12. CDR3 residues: CASSFFGQGEYANYGYTF. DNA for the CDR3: TGTGCCAGCAGTTTCTTCGGACAGGGAGAATATGCTAACTATGGCTACACCTTC.

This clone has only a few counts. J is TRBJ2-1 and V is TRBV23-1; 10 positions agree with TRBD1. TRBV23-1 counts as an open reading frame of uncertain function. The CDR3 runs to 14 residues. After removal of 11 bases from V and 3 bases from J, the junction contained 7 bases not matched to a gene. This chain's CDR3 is CAPYRDRGYNEQFF. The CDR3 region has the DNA TGCGCCCCATACCGGGACAGGGGCTACAATGAGCAGTTCTTC.

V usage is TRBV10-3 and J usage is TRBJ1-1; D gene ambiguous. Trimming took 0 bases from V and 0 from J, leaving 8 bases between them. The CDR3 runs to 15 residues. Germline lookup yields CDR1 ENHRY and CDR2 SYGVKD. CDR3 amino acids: CAISESGGLNTEAFF. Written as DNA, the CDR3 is TGTGCCATCAGTGAGTCTGGCGGCTTGAACACTGAAGCTTTCTTT.

CDR3 sequence reads: CASSPQPGTGDLNTEAFF. The CDR3 coding sequence is TGTGCCAGCAGCCCTCAACCCGGGACAGGAGACTTGAACACTGAAGCTTTCTTT. The gene calls are TRBV9 and TRBJ1-1; TRBD1 matches at 8 bases. Germline CDR1 is SGDLS and CDR2 is YYNGEE. The length of the CDR3 is 18 residues. V dropped 4 bases and J dropped 0; count of bases not matched to a gene: 14.

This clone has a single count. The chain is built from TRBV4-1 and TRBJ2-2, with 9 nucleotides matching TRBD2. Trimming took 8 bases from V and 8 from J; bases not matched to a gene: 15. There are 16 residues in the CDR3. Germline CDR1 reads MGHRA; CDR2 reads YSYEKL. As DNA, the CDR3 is TGCGCCAGCTCCTCCATGGGCGGGAGGGCCGGTGGGGAGCTGTTTTTT. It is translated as CASSSMGGRAGGELFF.

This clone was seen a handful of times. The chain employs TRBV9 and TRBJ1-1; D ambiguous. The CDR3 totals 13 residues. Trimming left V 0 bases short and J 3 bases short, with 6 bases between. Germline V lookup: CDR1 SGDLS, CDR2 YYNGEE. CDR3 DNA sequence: TGTGCCAGCAGCGTAGCTCAGGACACTGAAGCTTTCTTT. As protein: CASSVAQDTEAFF.

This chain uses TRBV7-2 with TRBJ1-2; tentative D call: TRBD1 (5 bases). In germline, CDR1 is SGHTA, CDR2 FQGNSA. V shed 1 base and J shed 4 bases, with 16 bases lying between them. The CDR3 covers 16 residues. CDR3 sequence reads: CASSLVVGQGSYGYTF. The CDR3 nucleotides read TGTGCCAGCAGCTTAGTGGTGGGGCAGGGAAGCTATGGCTACACCTTC.

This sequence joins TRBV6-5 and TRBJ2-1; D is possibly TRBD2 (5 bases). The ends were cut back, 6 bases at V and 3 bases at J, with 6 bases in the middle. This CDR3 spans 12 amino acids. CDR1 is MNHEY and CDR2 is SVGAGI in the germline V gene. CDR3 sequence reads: CASSDYYNEQFF. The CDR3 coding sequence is TGTGCCAGCAGCGACTACTACAATGAGCAGTTCTTC.

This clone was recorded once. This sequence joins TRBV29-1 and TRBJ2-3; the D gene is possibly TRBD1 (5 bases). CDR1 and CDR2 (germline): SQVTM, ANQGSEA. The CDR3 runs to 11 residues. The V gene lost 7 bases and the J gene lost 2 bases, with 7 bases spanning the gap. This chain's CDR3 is CSGGTTDTQYF. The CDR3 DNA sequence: TGCAGCGGGGGCACCACAGATACGCAGTATTTT.

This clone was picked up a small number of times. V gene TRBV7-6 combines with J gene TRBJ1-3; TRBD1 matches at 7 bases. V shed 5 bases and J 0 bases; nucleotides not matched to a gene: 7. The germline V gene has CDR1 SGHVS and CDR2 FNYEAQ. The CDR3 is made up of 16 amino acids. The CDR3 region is CASSAGQVDSGNTIYF. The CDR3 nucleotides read TGTGCCAGCAGCGCAGGACAGGTCGACTCTGGAAACACCATATATTTT.

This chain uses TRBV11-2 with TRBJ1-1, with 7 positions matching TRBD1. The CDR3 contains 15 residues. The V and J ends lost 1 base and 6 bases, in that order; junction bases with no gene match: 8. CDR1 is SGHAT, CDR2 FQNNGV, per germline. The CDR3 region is CASSLGAGGRAEAFF. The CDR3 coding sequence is TGTGCCAGCAGCTTAGGTGCAGGGGGTCGGGCTGAAGCTTTCTTT. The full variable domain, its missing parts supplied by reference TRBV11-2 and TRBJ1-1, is EAGVAQSPRYKIIEKRQSVAFWCNPISGHATLYWYQQILGQGPKLLIQFQNNGVVDDSQLPKDRFSAERLKGVDSTLKIQPAKLEDSAVYLCASSLGAGGRAEAFFGQGTRLTVV.

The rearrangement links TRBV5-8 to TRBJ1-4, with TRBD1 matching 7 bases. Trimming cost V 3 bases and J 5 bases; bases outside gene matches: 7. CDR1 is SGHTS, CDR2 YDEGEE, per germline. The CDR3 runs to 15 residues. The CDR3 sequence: CASSSSGQPNEKLFF. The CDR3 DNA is TGTGCCAGCAGCTCCTCGGGACAGCCAAATGAAAAACTGTTTTTT.